Each of the 27 T cell receptor beta chains below was sequenced from the same sample in a study of memory CD4+ T cells and cytomegalovirus serostatus. Single viable CD3+CD4+CD8-CD45RO+ cells were sorted as the memory CD4+ T cells. Sequenced by immunoSEQ multiplex PCR; TCRdb stores in-frame clones only, minus some. The sample contains 35,000 to 45,000 clones, 79% of which appear only once. The sequencing sample was made of memory CD4+ T cells from blood. Every receptor here comes from an adult in good health and CMV-seropositive.

The V and J genes are TRBV4-1 and TRBJ1-2; D remains ambiguous. V lost 4 bases, J lost 6 bases, and 6 bases lay in between. Per germline, CDR1 MGHRA and CDR2 YSYEKL. The CDR3 loop spans 11 amino acids. This CDR3 is CASSRRDGYTF. CDR3 DNA: TGCGCCAGCAGCCGCAGAGATGGCTACACCTTC.

The rearrangement uses TRBV7-6 and TRBJ1-1; D not resolved. Germline CDR1 SGHVS, CDR2 FNYEAQ. V was cut by 1 base and J by 8 bases, with 5 bases left in between. This CDR3 contains 11 residues. CDR3 sequence: CASSLGEEAFF. CDR3 DNA sequence: TGTGCCAGCAGCTTAGGGGAGGAAGCTTTCTTT.

This chain connects TRBV5-4 to TRBJ1-1; possible D gene TRBD1, 6 bases. The germline CDR1 and CDR2 sequences are SGHNT and YYREEE (reference sequence). The CDR3 spans 14 residues. Trimming left V 4 bases short and J 2 bases short, with 12 bases between. CDR3 loop: CASSEGVGNTEAFF. The CDR3 DNA is TGTGCCAGCAGCGAGGGGGTTGGAAACACTGAAGCTTTCTTT.

This clone was seen only a few times. In the same sample, other DNA sequences code for this CDR3. The chain uses TRBV9 and TRBJ1-3; a possible D gene is TRBD1 (5 bases). The ends were cut back, 1 base at V and 0 bases at J, with 11 bases in the middle. Germline V CDR1 and CDR2: SGDLS, YYNGEE. The CDR3 runs to 16 residues. DNA of the CDR3: TGTGCCAGCAGCGTATCCGGGGACGTCTCTGGAAACACCATATATTTT. Protein product: CASSVSGDVSGNTIYF.

The chain employs TRBV9 and TRBJ1-6; 11 nucleotides align to TRBD1. The V segment lost 3 bases and the J segment 6 bases; nucleotides outside the gene matches: 2. This CDR3 is 15 amino acids long. CDR1 and CDR2 from the germline V gene are SGDLS and YYNGEE. DNA for the CDR3: TGTGCCAGCAGCGCGGGACAGGGGGGTAATTCACCCCTCCACTTT. It specifies CASSAGQGGNSPLHF.

This chain joins TRBV5-1 and TRBJ1-4; the match to TRBD1 covers 7 bases. The CDR3 is 13 amino acids. V trimming: 7 bases; J trimming: 11 bases; junction bases outside the gene matches: 11. From germline, CDR1 is SGHRS and CDR2 YFSETQ. This chain's CDR3 is CASATGTGEKLFF. CDR3 nucleotide sequence: TGCGCCAGCGCGACAGGGACGGGAGAGAAACTGTTTTTT.

The chain employs TRBV11-3 and TRBJ1-1, with D maybe TRBD1 (6 bases). CDR1 is SGHNT, CDR2 YENEEA, per germline. CDR3 length: 16 residues. Between the trimmed V and J ends, which lost 4 bases and 1 base, there was a span of 16 bases. The CDR3 loop reads CASSYRGGLWNTEAFF. The CDR3 nucleotides read TGTGCCAGCAGCTATAGGGGGGGATTATGGAACACTGAAGCTTTCTTT. The whole variable domain, filled in from reference TRBV11-3 and TRBJ1-1, reads EAGVVQSPRYKIIEKKQPVAFWCNPISGHNTLYWYLQNLGQGPELLIRYENEEAVDDSQLPKDRFSAERLKGVDSTLKIQPAELGDSAVYLCASSYRGGLWNTEAFFGQGTRLTVV.

The V and J genes are TRBV6-6 and TRBJ2-7, with D possibly matching TRBD1 (6 bases). The V gene lost 9 bases and the J gene lost 0 bases, with 18 bases spanning the gap. Per germline, CDR1 MNHNY and CDR2 SVGAGI (reference sequence). This CDR3 is 15 amino acids long. Here the CDR3 DNA reads TGTGCCAGTGGCAGGGGTCCCCCCTCCTCCTACGAGCAGTACTTC. Amino acids: CASGRGPPSSYEQYF.

The CDR3 DNA reads as TGTGCCAGCAGTGATTCTAGCTCTACGCAGTATTTT. This translates into CASSDSSSTQYF. J is TRBJ2-3 and V is TRBV2, with D possibly TRBD2 on 5 matching bases. Germline CDR1 is SNHLY and CDR2 is FYNNEI. The CDR3 runs 12 residues. V was pared by 3 bases and J by 8 bases, with 9 bases between.

The chain combines TRBV15 with TRBJ1-1; 7 bases are a match to TRBD1. The CDR3 is made up of 15 amino acids. Germline V gene sequence: CDR1 LNHNV, CDR2 YYDKDF (reference sequence). V gave up 1 base and J gave up 1 base; unmatched junction bases: 3. Here the CDR3 DNA reads TGTGCCACCAGCAGAGCCCGGACAGGGAACACTGAAGCTTTCTTT. Translated: CATSRARTGNTEAFF.

The chain employs TRBV9 and TRBJ2-1, with TRBD2 identical over 7 bases. Germline lookup yields CDR1 SGDLS and CDR2 YYNGEE. This CDR3 is built from 15 residues. V shed 2 bases, J shed 3 bases, and the junction held 5 bases outside the gene matches. CDR3 amino acids: CASSVGTTNYNEQFF. In DNA, the CDR3 is TGTGCCAGCAGCGTCGGGACTACCAACTACAATGAGCAGTTCTTC.

The chain joins TRBV27 to TRBJ2-1, with TRBD1 matching over 8 bases. V was clipped by 2 bases and J by 3 bases; unmatched bases: 3. This CDR3 has 15 residues. Germline V lookup: CDR1 MNHEY, CDR2 SMNVEV (reference sequence). CDR3 amino acids: CASSLRTGIYNEQFF. The CDR3 coding sequence is TGTGCCAGCAGTTTAAGGACAGGGATCTACAATGAGCAGTTCTTC.

The V gene is TRBV4-1, the J gene TRBJ2-1; D is unresolved. The CDR3 is 16 residues long. The germline V and J ends were trimmed by 0 bases and 0 bases, with 9 bases remaining between them. Germline CDR1 is MGHRA and CDR2 is YSYEKL. The CDR3 DNA is TGCGCCAGCAGCCAAGATTCACGGAGCTCCTACAATGAGCAGTTCTTC. This encodes CASSQDSRSSYNEQFF.

This chain joins TRBV18 and TRBJ1-1, with unresolved D. The CDR3 is 14 amino acids. V lost 2 bases and J 1 base, leaving 8 bases between the germline ends. CDR1 is KGHSH and CDR2 is LQKENI in the germline V gene. This CDR3 reads CASSPDRQNTEAFF. CDR3 sequence (DNA): TGTGCCAGCTCACCAGATCGGCAGAACACTGAAGCTTTCTTT. Using reference TRBV18 and TRBJ1-1 for the parts outside the CDR3, the full variable domain is NAGVMQNPRHLVRRRGQEARLRCSPMKGHSHVYWYRQLPEEGLKFMVYLQKENIIDESGMPKERFSAEFPKEGPSILRIQQVVRGDSAAYFCASSPDRQNTEAFFGQGTRLTVV.

The chain recombines TRBV7-9 with TRBJ2-2; D may be TRBD1 (5 bases). Per the germline V gene, CDR1 is SEHNR and CDR2 is FQNEAQ (reference sequence). V shed 1 base and J shed 0 bases, with 9 bases lying between them. The CDR3 totals 16 residues. The CDR3 loop reads CASSLVTGANTGELFF. As DNA, the CDR3 is TGTGCCAGCAGCTTAGTTACAGGCGCGAACACCGGGGAGCTGTTTTTT.

This sequence joins TRBV5-4 and TRBJ2-3; tentatively, D is TRBD2 (6 bases). Trimming took off 2 bases at V and 8 bases at J, with 15 bases between the two ends. The CDR3 covers 14 residues. Looked up from germline, CDR1 is SGHNT and CDR2 is YYREEE (reference sequence). The CDR3 is CASSFGGESSTQYF. The CDR3 DNA follows: TGTGCCAGCAGCTTTGGAGGGGAGAGCAGTACGCAGTATTTT. Variable domain in full (rest from reference TRBV5-4 and TRBJ2-3): ETGVTQSPTHLIKTRGQQVTLRCSSQSGHNTVSWYQQALGQGPQFIFQYYREEENGRGNFPPRFSGLQFPNYSSELNVNALELDDSALYLCASSFGGESSTQYFGPGTRLTVL.

The genes are TRBV18 and TRBJ1-1, with 7 bases matching TRBD1. The trim removed 3 bases at V and 5 bases at J, leaving 6 bases unmatched. This CDR3 has 14 residues. Germline lookup yields CDR1 KGHSH and CDR2 LQKENI. CDR3 in DNA: TGTGCCAGCTCACCTCCTTACAGGGGAACTGAAGCTTTCTTT. It specifies CASSPPYRGTEAFF.

This sequence joins TRBV15 and TRBJ1-1, with unresolved D. The CDR3 is 15 amino acids. Trimming pared 1 base from V and 1 base from J, leaving 10 bases between. CDR1 LNHNV and CDR2 YYDKDF come from the germline V gene (reference sequence). The CDR3 DNA is TGTGCCACCAGCAGAGGGTGGGGAGGGAACACTGAAGCTTTCTTT. It codes for CATSRGWGGNTEAFF.

V is TRBV5-5 and J is TRBJ2-1; no reliable D call. Between the trimmed V and J ends, which lost 2 bases and 6 bases, there was a span of 6 bases. The CDR3 has 12 amino acids. CDR1 SGHKS and CDR2 YYEKEE come from the germline V gene (reference sequence). The CDR3 sequence: CASSFLVNEQFF. Here the CDR3 DNA reads TGTGCCAGCAGCTTCCTAGTCAATGAGCAGTTCTTC.

The chain carries TRBV16 and TRBJ2-2, with TRBD2 matching 7 bases. Unmatched junction bases numbered 11, after V lost 6 bases and J lost 4 bases. Germline V gives CDR1 KGHSY, CDR2 FQNENV. The CDR3 contains 16 residues. This CDR3 is CASSPGRSSTTGELFF. Written as DNA, the CDR3 is TGTGCCAGCAGTCCCGGGAGGTCATCTACCACCGGGGAGCTGTTTTTT.

The chain employs TRBV6-4 and TRBJ2-1, with TRBD2 matching 7 bases. The V segment lost 0 bases and the J segment 2 bases; nucleotides outside the gene matches: 1. The germline V gene has CDR1 MRHNA and CDR2 SNTAGT. This CDR3 region has 15 residues. The CDR3 DNA is TGTGCCAGCAGTGACTCTAGCGGGCCCTACAATGAGCAGTTCTTC. This encodes CASSDSSGPYNEQFF.

The rearrangement joins TRBV27 to TRBJ1-2; 10 bases are a match to TRBD1. After removal of 3 bases from V and 4 bases from J, the junction contained 8 bases not matched to a gene. The CDR3 runs 16 residues. CDR1 is MNHEY and CDR2 is SMNVEV in the germline V gene (reference sequence). DNA for the CDR3: TGTGCCAGCAGTTTTTTGGGGGGACAGGGGACCTATGGCTACACCTTC. It specifies CASSFLGGQGTYGYTF.

V gene TRBV9 combines with J gene TRBJ2-7, with TRBD2 matching 11 bases. Germline CDR1 SGDLS, CDR2 YYNGEE. The CDR3 covers 15 residues. J lost 0 bases, V lost 4 bases, and 3 bases had no gene match. CDR3: CASSPSGRLSYEQYF. Here the CDR3 DNA reads TGTGCCAGCAGCCCTAGCGGGAGGCTCTCCTACGAGCAGTACTTC.

There are a few counts of this clone. This rearrangement joins TRBV29-1 to TRBJ1-1; D is unclear. Germline loops: CDR1 SQVTM, CDR2 ANQGSEA. V lost 7 bases to trimming and J lost 2 bases, with 5 bases between them. The CDR3 length is 10 residues. The CDR3 sequence is CSALNTEAFF. The CDR3 DNA sequence: TGCAGCGCCTTAAACACTGAAGCTTTCTTT.

This clone was observed a few times. The genes are TRBV20-1 and TRBJ1-1; D is undetermined. V lost 0 bases and J lost 10, with 9 bases in between. The CDR3 length is 11 residues. Germline-derived CDR1 and CDR2 are DFQATT and SNEGSKA (reference sequence). The CDR3 bases are TGCAGTGCTAGAGATCGGACGGTAGCTTTCTTT. It encodes CSARDRTVAFF.

The V gene is TRBV25-1, the J gene TRBJ2-1; 7 bases agree with TRBD1. There are 14 residues in the CDR3. Germline values: CDR1 MGHDK, CDR2 SYGVNS. V shed 6 bases, J shed 3 bases, and the junction held 5 bases outside the gene matches. CDR3 bases: TGTGCCAGCAGAGGACAGGACATCTACAATGAGCAGTTCTTC. Protein sequence: CASRGQDIYNEQFF.

The chain links TRBV28 to TRBJ1-2; D perhaps matches TRBD1 (6 bases). This CDR3 comprises 17 residues. Germline V gene data show CDR1 as MDHEN and CDR2 as SYDVKM. V was cut by 1 base and J by 4 bases, with 19 bases left in between. The CDR3 nucleotides are TGTGCCAGCAGTTTATTCGCATCGGGGGGGCCCTCCTATGGCTACACCTTC. Protein product: CASSLFASGGPSYGYTF.